A single count supports the clone carrying this T cell receptor beta chain. This entry comes from a study of blood T cells in healthy people across ages. Primers used in a second PCR of about 7 to 12 cycles were a sample-barcoded 5' primer and a J-beta primer mix. TCRdb re-called the 5' RACE reads with MiXCR, one entry per CDR3 protein. This sample has roughly 1,500,000 distinct CDR3 sequences; around 39% occur once, and the top ten carry 6.5% to 10%. This clonotype was obtained from a woman aged 18-29 years in good health. The sample consisted of blood.

This chain's CDR3 is CASSMMREHYGYTF. CDR3 nucleotides: TGTGCCAGTAGTATGATGAGGGAACACTATGGCTACACCTTC. This sequence joins TRBV19 and TRBJ1-2; no clear D. Trimming stripped 3 bases from V and 3 bases from J, with 11 bases between. Germline loops: CDR1 LNHDA, CDR2 SQIVND (reference sequence). The CDR3 spans 14 residues. Looking up the rest from reference TRBV19 and TRBJ1-2 gives the full variable domain: DGGITQSPKYLFRKEGQNVTLSCEQNLNHDAMYWYRQDPGQGLRLIYYSQIVNDFQKGDIAEGYSVSREKKESFPLTVTSAQKNPTAFYLCASSMMREHYGYTFGSGTRLTVV.